This TCR beta chain was obtained from a study of blood T cell repertoires in COVID-19 (TCRdb year 2020). A note on the overall study: Collaborator samples came from the United States, Italy and Spain and covered acute and convalescent phases of COVID-19. The repertoires were made available in a free public database intended to serve as a resource for research on the immune response to SARS-CoV-2. The dataset comprised deeply sampled blood TCRbeta repertoires from subjects exposed to, actively infected with, or recovered from COVID-19. Where HLA class I and class II types were available, the types were taken from metadata supplied by the sample provider, not from assay-based typing. The prospective study material was composed of cDNA or gDNA derived from T cells, B-cell-depleted T cells, or PBMCs. Nearly every sample came with metadata listing a de-identified subject ID, COVID-19 status, age in years and sex. Samples came from the ongoing ImmuneRACE study (first 160 participants) plus 1,254 subjects from 6 global collaborators.

CDR1 and CDR2, looked up from the germline V gene (reference sequence), are DFQATT and SNEGSKA. From its cysteine to its phenylalanine, the CDR3 spans 16 amino acids. Just CDR3 DNA is preserved here, 48 bases in frame from base 1. V is pruned by 3 bases and J by 0 bases, leaving 8 bases of the junction without a gene match. Here is what the overall study found, with its caveats: Clinical and demographic metadata were provided uncurated, with the amount varying by source and participant.

The immunoSEQ Assay, a bias-controlled multiplex PCR, was used to amplify TCRbeta CDR3 regions from genomic DNA. In the source study's methods: The number of nucleated cells in each sample was estimated from the amplification of reference gene primers within the assay. Sequence reads were collapsed and filtered to measure the absolute abundance of every unique TCRbeta CDR3 rearrangement. Productive Simpson clonality was computed per sample as the square root of Simpson's diversity index over productive rearrangements. This immuneACCESS table, as held by TCRdb, lists in-frame sequences with V and J called but not all clones. Of the missing ones, under half trace to an unresolved V gene in checked studies; the others have no known cause. That table is the source of V, J and clone size, and D and trimming were worked out from the DNA. For this sample there are 250,000 or so clones; less than 90% appear just once. The ten top clones hold more than 1.5% of the sample.

This clone was counted a single time. Its recognized antigen is unknown. Base quality data are lacking; no much larger clone is found one base away. Another Seattle source contributed samples from volunteer blood donors who had recovered from COVID-19. Whole blood was collected in K2EDTA tubes by collaborating institutions according to the institutions' own protocols. For TCRbeta analysis, collaborator samples were shipped as frozen whole blood, as isolated PBMCs, or as DNA extracted from either sample type. Source material: peripheral blood. This sequence uses TRBV20-1 and TRBJ2-1; TRBD1 agrees with 7 junctional bases. The sequence was collected from a woman aged 40 to 50 who had recovered from COVID-19. The nucleotide sequence is TGCAGTGCTAGTTCAGGGGGTACAAGCTCCTACAATGAGCAGTTCTTC. Translation gives CSASSGGTSSYNEQFF.